Detailed here is one T cell receptor beta chain. The data belong to a study of technical replicates of blood from a handful of donors. Germline V CDR1 and CDR2: MNHNS, SASEGT. Losses at the gene ends were 6 bases for V and 4 bases for J; bases not matched to a gene: 6. The CDR3 is 15 amino acids. TCRdb keeps only in-frame clones here, not all; method: immunoSEQ multiplex PCR. The sample shows approximately 93,000 clones, approximately 95% of them seen only once. The chain links TRBV6-1 to TRBJ2-1, with TRBD2 identical over 10 bases. The sequencing input was T cells isolated from PBMCs. The TCR originated in a human donor in good health. This CDR3 is CASSVLAGLYNEQFF. In DNA form, the CDR3 reads TGTGCCAGCAGCGTACTAGCGGGACTATACAATGAGCAGTTCTTC.